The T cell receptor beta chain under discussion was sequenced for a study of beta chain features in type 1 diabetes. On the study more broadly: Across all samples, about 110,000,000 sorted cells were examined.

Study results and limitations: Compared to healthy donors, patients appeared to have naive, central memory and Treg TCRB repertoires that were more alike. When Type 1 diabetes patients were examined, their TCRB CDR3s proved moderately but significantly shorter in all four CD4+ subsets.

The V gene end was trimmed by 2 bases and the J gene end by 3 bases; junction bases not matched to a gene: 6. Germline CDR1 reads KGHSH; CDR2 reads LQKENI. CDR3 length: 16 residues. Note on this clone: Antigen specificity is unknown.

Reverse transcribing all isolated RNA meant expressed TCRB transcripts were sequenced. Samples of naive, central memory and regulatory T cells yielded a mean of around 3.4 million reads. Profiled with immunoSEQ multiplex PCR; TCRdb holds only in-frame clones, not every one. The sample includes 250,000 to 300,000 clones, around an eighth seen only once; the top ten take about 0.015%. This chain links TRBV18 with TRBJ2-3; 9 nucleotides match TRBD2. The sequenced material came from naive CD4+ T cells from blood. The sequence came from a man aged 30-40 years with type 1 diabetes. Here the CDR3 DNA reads TGTGCCAGCTCACCAGAAACCACTAGCGGGACAGATACGCAGTATTTT. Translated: CASSPETTSGTDTQYF.